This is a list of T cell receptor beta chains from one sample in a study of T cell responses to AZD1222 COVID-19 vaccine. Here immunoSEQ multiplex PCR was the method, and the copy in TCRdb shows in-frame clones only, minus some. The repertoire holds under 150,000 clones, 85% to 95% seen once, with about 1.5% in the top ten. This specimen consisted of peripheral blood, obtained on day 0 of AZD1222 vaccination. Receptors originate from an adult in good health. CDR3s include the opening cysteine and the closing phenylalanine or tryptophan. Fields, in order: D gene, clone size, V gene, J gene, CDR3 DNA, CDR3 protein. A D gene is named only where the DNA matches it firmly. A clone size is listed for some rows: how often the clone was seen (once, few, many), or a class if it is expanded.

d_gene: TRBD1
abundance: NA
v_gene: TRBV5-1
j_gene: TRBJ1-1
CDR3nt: TGCGCCAGCAGTTTTAGTCCGGGACAGGGGAACACTGAAGCTTTCTTT
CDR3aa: CASSFSPGQGNTEAFF

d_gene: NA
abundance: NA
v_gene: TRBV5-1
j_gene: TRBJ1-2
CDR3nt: TGCGCCAGCAGCTTGGCGGTCGGGGGCTCGTACTATGGCTACACCTTC
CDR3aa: CASSLAVGGSYYGYTF

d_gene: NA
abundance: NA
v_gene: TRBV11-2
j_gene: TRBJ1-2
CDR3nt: TGTGCCAGCAGCTTAGCCCGAGTCCCTGAACAGCTCCCTTTATATGGCTACACCTTC
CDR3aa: CASSLARVPEQLPLYGYTF

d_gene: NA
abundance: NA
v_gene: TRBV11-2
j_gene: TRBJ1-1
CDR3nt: TGTGCCAGCAGCGGGAGGCTCGGCGCTGAAGCTTTCTTT
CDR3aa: CASSGRLGAEAFF

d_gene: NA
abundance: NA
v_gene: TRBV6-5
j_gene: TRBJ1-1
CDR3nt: TGTGCCAGCAGTAACTCTCATTCAGGGTCGGCTTTCTTT
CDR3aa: CASSNSHSGSAFF

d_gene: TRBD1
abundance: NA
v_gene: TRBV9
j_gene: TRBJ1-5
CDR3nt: TGTGCCAGCAGCGCCGGGGACAGGGGAATTCAGCCCCAGCATTTT
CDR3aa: CASSAGDRGIQPQHF

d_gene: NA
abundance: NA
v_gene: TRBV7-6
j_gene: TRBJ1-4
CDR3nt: TGTGCCAGCAGCTTATCGCCAGGAGGAAGGACTAATGAAAAACTGTTTTTT
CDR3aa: CASSLSPGGRTNEKLFF

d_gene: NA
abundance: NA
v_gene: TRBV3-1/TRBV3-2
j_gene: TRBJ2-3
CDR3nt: TGTGCCAGCAGCCAACGGACTTTCGGGGATACGCAGTATTTT
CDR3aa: CASSQRTFGDTQYF

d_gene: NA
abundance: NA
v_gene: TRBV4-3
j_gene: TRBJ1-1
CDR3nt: TGCGCCAGCAGCCACCGGGGGACCTACACTGAAGCTTTCTTT
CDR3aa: CASSHRGTYTEAFF

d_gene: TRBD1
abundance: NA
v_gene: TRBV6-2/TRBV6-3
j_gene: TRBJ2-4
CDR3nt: TGTGCCAGCAGTTCCCGGGACAGGGGGTTTAACATTCAGTACTTC
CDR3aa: CASSSRDRGFNIQYF

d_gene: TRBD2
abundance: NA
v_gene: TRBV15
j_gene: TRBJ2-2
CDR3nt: TGTGCCACCAGCTCTCCGGGACTAGCGGGAGAAGGCGGGGAGCTGTTTTTT
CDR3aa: CATSSPGLAGEGGELFF

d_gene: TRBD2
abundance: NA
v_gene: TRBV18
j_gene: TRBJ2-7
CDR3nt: TGTGCCAGCTCTGAACTAGCGGGAGGGCCGGCCTACGAGCAGTACTTC
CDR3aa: CASSELAGGPAYEQYF

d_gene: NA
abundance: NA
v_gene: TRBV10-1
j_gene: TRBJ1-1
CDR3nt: TGCGCCAGCAGTGAGTCTGGGTTCGGGCGGGGAGAAGCTTTCTTT
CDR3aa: CASSESGFGRGEAFF

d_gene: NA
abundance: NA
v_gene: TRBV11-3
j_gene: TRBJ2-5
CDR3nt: TGTGCCAGCAGCCTTGGGGGAGGTACCCAAGAGACCCAGTACTTC
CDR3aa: CASSLGGGTQETQYF

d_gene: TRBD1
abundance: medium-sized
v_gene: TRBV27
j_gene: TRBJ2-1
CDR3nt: TGTGCCAGCAGGGTGGGACAGGGGATCAGGGATGAGCAGTTCTTC
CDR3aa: CASRVGQGIRDEQFF

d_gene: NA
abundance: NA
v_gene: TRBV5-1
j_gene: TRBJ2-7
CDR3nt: TGCGCCAGCAGCGCGGCACGGGGAGGCGCCGAGCAGTACTTC
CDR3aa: CASSAARGGAEQYF

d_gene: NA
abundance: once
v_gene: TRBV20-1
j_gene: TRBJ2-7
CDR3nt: TGCAGTGCTAGTGACAGCCACGGGGTTTACGAGCAGTACTTC
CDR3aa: CSASDSHGVYEQYF

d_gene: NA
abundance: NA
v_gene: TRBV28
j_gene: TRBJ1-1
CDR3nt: TGTGCCAGCTGGGTGGGGGGTGAAGCTTTCTTT
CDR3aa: CASWVGGEAFF

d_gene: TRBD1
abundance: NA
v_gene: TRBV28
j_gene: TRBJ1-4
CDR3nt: TGTGCCAGCAGTCCGCCCGGACAGGGGGATGAAAAACTGTTTTTT
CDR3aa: CASSPPGQGDEKLFF

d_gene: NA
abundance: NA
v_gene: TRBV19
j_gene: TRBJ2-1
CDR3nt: TGTGCCAGTAGTTGGGGCGGAAGCTCCTACAATGAGCAGTTCTTC
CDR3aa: CASSWGGSSYNEQFF

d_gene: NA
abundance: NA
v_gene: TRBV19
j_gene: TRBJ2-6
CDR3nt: TGTGCCAGTAGTGTAAAGACCTCTGGGGCCAACGTCCTGACTTTC
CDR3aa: CASSVKTSGANVLTF

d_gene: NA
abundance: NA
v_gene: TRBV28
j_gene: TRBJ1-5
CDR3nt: TGTGCCAGCAGCCCCCCCGGTCAGCCCCAGCATTTT
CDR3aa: CASSPPGQPQHF

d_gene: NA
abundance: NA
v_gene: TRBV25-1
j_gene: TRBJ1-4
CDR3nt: TGTGCCAGCAGTGAATCCGGAAGATATGAAAAACTGTTTTTT
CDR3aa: CASSESGRYEKLFF

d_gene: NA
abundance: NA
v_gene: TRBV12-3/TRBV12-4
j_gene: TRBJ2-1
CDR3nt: TGTGCCAGCAGAGCCCTAGGTATCAATGAGCAGTTCTTC
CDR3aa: CASRALGINEQFF

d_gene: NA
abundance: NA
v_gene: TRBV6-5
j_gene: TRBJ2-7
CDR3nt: TGTGCCAGCAGTTACGACGGGGCTCGCCTGGGAGAGCAGTACTTC
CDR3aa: CASSYDGARLGEQYF

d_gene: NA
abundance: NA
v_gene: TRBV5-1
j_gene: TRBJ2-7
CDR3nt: TGCGCCAGCAGCTTGGAAGGGTGGGTGAGGTCAGGGGATGGGGACGAGCAGTACTTC
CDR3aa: CASSLEGWVRSGDGDEQYF

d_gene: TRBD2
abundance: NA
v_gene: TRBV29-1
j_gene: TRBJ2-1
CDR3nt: TGCAGTACCGGGACTAGCGGGACACATGAGCAGTTCTTC
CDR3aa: CSTGTSGTHEQFF

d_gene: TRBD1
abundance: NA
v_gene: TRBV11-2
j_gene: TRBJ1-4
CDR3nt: TGTGCCAGCAGCCCGAGGGGGGGGACAGCTGAAAAACTGTTTTTT
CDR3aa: CASSPRGGTAEKLFF

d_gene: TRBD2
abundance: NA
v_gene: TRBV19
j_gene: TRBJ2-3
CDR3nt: TGTGCCAGTAGTACCCGAGATGATAGCGGGGGGTTAGATACGCAGTATTTT
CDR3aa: CASSTRDDSGGLDTQYF

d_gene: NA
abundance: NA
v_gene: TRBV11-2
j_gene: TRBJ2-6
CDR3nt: TGTGCCAGCAGCCAAGATTGGGTTTCTGGGGCCAACGTCCTGACTTTC
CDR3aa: CASSQDWVSGANVLTF

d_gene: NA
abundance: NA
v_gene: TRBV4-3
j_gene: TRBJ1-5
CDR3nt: TGCGCCAGCAGCCAAGATGGAAGGAATCAGCCCCAGCATTTT
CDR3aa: CASSQDGRNQPQHF

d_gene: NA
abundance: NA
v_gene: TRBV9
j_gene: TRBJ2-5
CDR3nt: TGTGCCAGCAGCTCGCGGGGAGGGGGGCAAGAGACCCAGTACTTC
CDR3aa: CASSSRGGGQETQYF

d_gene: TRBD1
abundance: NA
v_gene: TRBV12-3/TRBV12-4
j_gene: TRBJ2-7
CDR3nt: TGTGCCAGCAGTTTTAGTCGGGACAGCGAGCAGTACTTC
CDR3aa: CASSFSRDSEQYF

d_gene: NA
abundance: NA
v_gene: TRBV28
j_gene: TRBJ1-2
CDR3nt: TGTGCCAGCTTCGACAGCTATGGCTACACCTTC
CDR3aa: CASFDSYGYTF

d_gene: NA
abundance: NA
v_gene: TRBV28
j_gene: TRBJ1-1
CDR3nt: TGTGCCAGCAGTTTACTTGGGGGGGCTGAAGCTTTCTTT
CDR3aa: CASSLLGGAEAFF

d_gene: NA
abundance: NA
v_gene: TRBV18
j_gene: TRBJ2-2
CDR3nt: TGTGCCAGCTCACCAAAGGTCACCGGGGAGCTGTTTTTT
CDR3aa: CASSPKVTGELFF

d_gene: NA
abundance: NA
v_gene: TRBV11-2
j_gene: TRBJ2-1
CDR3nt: TGTGCCAGCAGCTTAGCCGGGAATTCCTACAATGAGCAGTTCTTC
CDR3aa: CASSLAGNSYNEQFF

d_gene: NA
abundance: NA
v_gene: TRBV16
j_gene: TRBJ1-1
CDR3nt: TGTGCCAGCAGCCCTCGGGAGCGGACTGAAGCTTTCTTT
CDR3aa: CASSPRERTEAFF

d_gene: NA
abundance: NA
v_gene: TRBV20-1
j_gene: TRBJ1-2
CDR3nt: TGCAGTGCTATCGGCAGGGCTGGCTACACCTTC
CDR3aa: CSAIGRAGYTF

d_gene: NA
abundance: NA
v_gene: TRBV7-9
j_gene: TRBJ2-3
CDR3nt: TGTGCCAGCAGCCCTGGAGATATCGGCACAGATACGCAGTATTTT
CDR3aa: CASSPGDIGTDTQYF

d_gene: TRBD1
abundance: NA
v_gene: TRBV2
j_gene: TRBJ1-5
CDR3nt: TGTGCCAGCAGCCCAGGGGGGAGCAATCAGCCCCAGCATTTT
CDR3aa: CASSPGGSNQPQHF

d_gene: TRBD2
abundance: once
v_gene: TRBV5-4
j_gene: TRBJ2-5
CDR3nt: TGTGCCAGCAGCCGGACTAGCACGGAGACCCAGTACTTC
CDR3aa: CASSRTSTETQYF

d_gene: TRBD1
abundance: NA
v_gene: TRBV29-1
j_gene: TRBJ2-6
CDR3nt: TGCAGCGTTTCCGGGACAGGGGGGCCTGGGGCCAACGTCCTGACTTTC
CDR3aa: CSVSGTGGPGANVLTF

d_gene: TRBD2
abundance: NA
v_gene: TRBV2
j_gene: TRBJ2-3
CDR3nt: TGTGCCGACCGGACTAGCGGTAGCACAGATACGCAGTATTTT
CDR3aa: CADRTSGSTDTQYF

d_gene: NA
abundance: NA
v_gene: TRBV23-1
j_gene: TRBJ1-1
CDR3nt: TGCGCCAGCAGTCAATCGTCGGGTAAAAAAGCTTTCTTT
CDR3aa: CASSQSSGKKAFF

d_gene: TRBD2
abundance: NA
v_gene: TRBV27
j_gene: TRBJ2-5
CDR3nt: TGTGCCAGCAGTTTATGGCGGGGGGGCCTTGACGAGACCCAGTACTTC
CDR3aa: CASSLWRGGLDETQYF

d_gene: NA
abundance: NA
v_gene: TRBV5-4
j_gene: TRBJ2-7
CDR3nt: TGTGCCAGCAGCGTCGGGTGGGGGGCCTACGAGCAGTACTTC
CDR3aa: CASSVGWGAYEQYF

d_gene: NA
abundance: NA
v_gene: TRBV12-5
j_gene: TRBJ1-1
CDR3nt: TGTGCTAGTGGTTTGAACAGACAGGAGCCAACAATAACTGAAGCTTTCTTT
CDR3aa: CASGLNRQEPTITEAFF

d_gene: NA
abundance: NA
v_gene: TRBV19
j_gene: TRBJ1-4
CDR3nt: TGTGCCAGTAGTATCTCCGGCAGGGCTAATGAAAAACTGTTTTTT
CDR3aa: CASSISGRANEKLFF

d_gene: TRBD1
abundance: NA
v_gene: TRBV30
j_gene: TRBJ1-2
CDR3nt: TGTGCCTGGAGTCGGTGGACAGGGGAAGGTGGCTACACCTTC
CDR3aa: CAWSRWTGEGGYTF

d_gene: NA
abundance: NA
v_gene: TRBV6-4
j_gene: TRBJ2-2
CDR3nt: TGTGCCAGCAGTGTGGAGTTGTCTGGGCACGGGATCGGGGAGCTGTTTTTT
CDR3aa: CASSVELSGHGIGELFF

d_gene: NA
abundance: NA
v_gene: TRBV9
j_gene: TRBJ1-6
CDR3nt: TGTGCCAGCAGTAGGAGGGGGGCCGACTCCTATAATTCACCCCTCCACTTT
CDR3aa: CASSRRGADSYNSPLHF

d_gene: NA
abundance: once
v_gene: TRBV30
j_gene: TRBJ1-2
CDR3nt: TGTGCCTGGACTGAAGGGACTTACAACTATGGCTACACCTTC
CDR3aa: CAWTEGTYNYGYTF

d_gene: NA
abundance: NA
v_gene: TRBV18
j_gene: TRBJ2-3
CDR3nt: TGTGCCAGCTCCCCTACGGGAGGCACAGATACGCAGTATTTT
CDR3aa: CASSPTGGTDTQYF